Included here is one TCR beta chain sequence, with context. Its specific antigen is unknown. No base quality information exists; no much larger clone differs at one position. This entry belongs to a study of OX40 agonist ivuxolimab in advanced cancers. Background on the whole study: Ivuxolimab was an agonistic, fully human IgG2 monoclonal antibody directed against OX40 (CD134), a costimulatory receptor. Intravenous ivuxolimab was administered to patients every 2 weeks at six dose levels: 0.01, 0.1, 0.3, 1.5, 3 and 10 mg/kg. Among the approximately 50 dose-escalation patients, around 19 had hepatocellular carcinoma, 15 melanoma, 9 renal cell carcinoma and 9 head and neck cancer. In the dose-escalation cohort, 75% to 90% of patients were male, and the mean age was 60 years with a range of 23 to 79. Patients were allowed to have had prior anti-PD-1, anti-PD-L1 or anti-CTLA-4 therapy, and 40% of the dose-escalation patients had previously received checkpoint inhibitors. Partial responses were achieved by three dose-escalation patients, of whom one had hepatocellular carcinoma and two had cutaneous melanoma. The purpose of peripheral TCRbeta sequencing was to test whether ivuxolimab changed TCR sequence diversity and led to clonal T-cell expansion. The monotherapy dose-escalation portion (N ≈ 50 patients) of the phase I ivuxolimab trial is reported in the paper. The paper as a whole reports these results and caveats: In the 0.1-3.0 mg/kg groups, partial responders had among the lowest normalized peripheral clonal expansion, particularly in CD8+ T cells. Low levels of normalized T-cell clonal expansion were also shown by some nonresponding patients. After ivuxolimab, expanded clones were on average more numerous among CD8+ T cells than among CD4+ T cells. Clonal expansion of both CD4+ and CD8+ blood T cells was observed from baseline to week 6 at doses 0.1 to 3.0 mg/kg. The antigen specificity of the clonally expanded peripheral T cells was not determined.

Patients with a history of autoimmune disease or receiving systemic immunosuppression were excluded from the trial. Peripheral blood for TCR sequencing was collected from all dose cohorts at baseline, on cycle 4 day 1, and on cycle 7 day 1. The samples were drawn from a first-in-human, open-label, multicenter phase I dose-escalation trial of ivuxolimab. Adults with locally advanced or metastatic head and neck squamous cell, hepatocellular, melanoma or renal cell carcinoma were enrolled in the trial. Before TCR sequencing, CD4+ T cells and CD8+ T cells from peripheral blood were sorted into separate populations. Genomic DNA was extracted from sorted cells for sequencing of the TCRbeta CDR3 region. TCRbeta CDR3 regions were sequenced using the immunoSEQ Assay. Not all clones reach the TCRdb copy of this immuneACCESS table, which keeps in-frame sequences only. Checked studies attribute under half of the gap to unresolved V genes and leave the rest unexplained. In all, the sample holds about 100,000 clones, and around 93% of those were seen once. The ten top clones hold over 0.6% of the sample.

V loses 2 bases, J loses 1 base, and the germline ends lie 8 bases apart. The CDR3 runs 14 amino acids, cysteine and phenylalanine included. This entry keeps only the CDR3 DNA: 42 bases, framed from base 1. CDR1 is given as SEHNR and CDR2 as FQNEAQ, both from the germline V gene (reference sequence). This TCR came from an adult with an advanced solid tumor such as melanoma, head and neck, liver or kidney cancer. Rearrangement joined TRBV7-9 to TRBJ1-2; the D gene assignment is ambiguous. This material consisted of CD4+ or CD8+ T cells sorted from blood, taken in a trial of the OX40 agonist ivuxolimab. The nucleotide sequence is given as TGTGCCAGCAGCTTACCCCTAGTTAACTATGGCTACACCTTC. Its translation is CASSLPLVNYGYTF.